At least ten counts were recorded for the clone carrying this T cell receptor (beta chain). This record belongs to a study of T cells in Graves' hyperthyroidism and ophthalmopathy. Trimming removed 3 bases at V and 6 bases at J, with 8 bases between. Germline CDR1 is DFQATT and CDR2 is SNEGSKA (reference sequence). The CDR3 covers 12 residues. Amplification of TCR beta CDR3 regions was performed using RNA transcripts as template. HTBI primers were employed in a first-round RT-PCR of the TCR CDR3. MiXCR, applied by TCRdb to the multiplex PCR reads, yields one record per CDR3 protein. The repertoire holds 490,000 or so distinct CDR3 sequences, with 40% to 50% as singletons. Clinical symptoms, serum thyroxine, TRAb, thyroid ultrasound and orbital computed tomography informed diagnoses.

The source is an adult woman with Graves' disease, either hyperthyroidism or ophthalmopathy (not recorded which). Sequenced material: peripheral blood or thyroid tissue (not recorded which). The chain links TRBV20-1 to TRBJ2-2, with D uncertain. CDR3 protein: CSASGDSGELFF. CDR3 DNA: TGCAGTGCTAGCGGAGATTCCGGGGAGCTGTTTTTT.